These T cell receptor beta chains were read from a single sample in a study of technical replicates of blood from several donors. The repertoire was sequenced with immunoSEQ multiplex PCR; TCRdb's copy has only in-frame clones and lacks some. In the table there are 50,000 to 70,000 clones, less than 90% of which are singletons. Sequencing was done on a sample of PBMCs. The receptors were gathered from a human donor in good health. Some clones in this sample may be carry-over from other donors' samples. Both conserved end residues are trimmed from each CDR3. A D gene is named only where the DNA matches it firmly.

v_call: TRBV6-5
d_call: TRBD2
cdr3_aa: ASTPGLAGVEQF

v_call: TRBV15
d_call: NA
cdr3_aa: ATSRSRPGHNEKLF

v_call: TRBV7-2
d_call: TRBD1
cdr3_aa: ASSFNRDRGAEQY

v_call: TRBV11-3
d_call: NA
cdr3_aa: ASSATGNEQF

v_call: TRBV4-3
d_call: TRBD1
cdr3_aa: ASSQVATGQNPLH

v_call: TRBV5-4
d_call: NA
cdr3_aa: ASSPQGGTEAF

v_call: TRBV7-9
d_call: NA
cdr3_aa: ASSLEGIRNEQF

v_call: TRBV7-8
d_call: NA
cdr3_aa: ASSPNRFESNQPQH

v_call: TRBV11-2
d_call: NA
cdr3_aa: ASRGWGGNEQF

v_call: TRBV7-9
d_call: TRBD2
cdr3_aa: AFSSTSGVEQY

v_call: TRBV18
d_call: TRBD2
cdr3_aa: ASSPGGGTDTQY

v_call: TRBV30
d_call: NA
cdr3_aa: AWSVPRGTGELF

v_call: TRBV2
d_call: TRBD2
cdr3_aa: ASSVPSGFKNIQY

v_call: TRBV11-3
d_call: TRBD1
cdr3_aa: ASSADGTGGYEQY

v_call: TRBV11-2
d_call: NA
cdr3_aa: ASSSLTTTDTQY

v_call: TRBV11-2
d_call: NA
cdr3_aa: ASSLQGLSGNTIY

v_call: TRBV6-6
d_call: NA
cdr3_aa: ASSSGGVEVTEAF

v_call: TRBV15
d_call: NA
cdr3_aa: ATSRGPAGAF

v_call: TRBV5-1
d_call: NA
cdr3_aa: ASSLDDSNYGYT

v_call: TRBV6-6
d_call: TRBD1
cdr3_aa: ASSRQGAGGKLF

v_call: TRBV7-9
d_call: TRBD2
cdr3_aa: ASSLALRGGDNEQF

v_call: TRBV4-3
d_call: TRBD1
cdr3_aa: ASSHRSGTGYEQY

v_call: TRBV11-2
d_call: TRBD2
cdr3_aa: ASSSIAGAAWEQY

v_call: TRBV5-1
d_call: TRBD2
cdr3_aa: ASSFTGLAGGGSEQY

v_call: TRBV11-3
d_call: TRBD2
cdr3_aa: ASSLSGGPTQY

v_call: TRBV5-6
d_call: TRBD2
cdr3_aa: ASSLGPQTSLLSYNEQF

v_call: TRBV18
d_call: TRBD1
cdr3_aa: ASSSGQGSYNEQF